This T cell receptor (beta chain) comes out of a study of T cell changes during pregnancy in multiple sclerosis. The CDR3 runs 13 residues. Germline V gives CDR1 LNHDA, CDR2 SQIVND (reference sequence). Trimming removed 8 bases at V and 3 bases at J, with 13 bases between. TCRdb keeps only in-frame clones here, not all; method: immunoSEQ multiplex PCR. The table shows 40,000 or so clones, with approximately 90% occurring only once. The chain is built from TRBV19 and TRBJ2-5; TRBD1 is a possible D gene (5 bases). The sequence derives from a female donor in good health, enrolled as a control in a pregnancy study. Sequenced material: CD4+ T cells from peripheral blood mononuclear cells, taken in the first trimester of pregnancy. This CDR3 is CASQGGVKETQYF. The CDR3 DNA follows: TGTGCCAGTCAGGGCGGAGTAAAAGAGACCCAGTACTTC.